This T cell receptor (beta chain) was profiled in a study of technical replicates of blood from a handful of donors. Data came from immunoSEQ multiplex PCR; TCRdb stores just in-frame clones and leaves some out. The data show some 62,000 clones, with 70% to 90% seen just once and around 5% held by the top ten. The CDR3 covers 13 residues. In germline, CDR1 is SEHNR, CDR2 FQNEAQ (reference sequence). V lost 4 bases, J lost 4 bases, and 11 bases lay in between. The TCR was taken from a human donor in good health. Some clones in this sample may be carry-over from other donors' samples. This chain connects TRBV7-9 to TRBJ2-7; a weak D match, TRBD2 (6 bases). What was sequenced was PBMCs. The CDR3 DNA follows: TGTGCCAGCAGCTCGGGACTCCAGTACGAGCAGTACTTC. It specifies CASSSGLQYEQYF. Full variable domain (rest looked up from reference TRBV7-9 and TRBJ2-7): DTGVSQNPRHKITKRGQNVTFRCDPISEHNRLYWYRQTLGQGPEFLTYFQNEAQLEKSRLLSDRFSAERPKGSFSTLEIQRTEQGDSAMYLCASSSGLQYEQYFGPGTRLTVT.